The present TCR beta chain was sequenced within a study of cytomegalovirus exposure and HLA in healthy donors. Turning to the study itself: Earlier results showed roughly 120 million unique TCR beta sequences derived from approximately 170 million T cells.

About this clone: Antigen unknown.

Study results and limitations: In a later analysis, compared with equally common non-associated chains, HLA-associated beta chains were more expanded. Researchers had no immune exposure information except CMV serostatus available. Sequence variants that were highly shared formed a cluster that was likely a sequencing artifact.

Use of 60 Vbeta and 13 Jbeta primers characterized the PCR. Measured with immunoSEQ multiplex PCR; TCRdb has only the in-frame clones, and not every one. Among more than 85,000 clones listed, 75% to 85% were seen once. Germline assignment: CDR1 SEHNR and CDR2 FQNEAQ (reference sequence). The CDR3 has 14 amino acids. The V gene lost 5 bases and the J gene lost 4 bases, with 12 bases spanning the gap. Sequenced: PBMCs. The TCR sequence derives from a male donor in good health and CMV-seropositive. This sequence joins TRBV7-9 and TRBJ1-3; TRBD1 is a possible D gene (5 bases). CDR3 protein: CASSEGVSGNTIYF. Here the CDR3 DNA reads TGTGCCAGCAGCGAAGGGGTATCCGGAAACACCATATATTTT. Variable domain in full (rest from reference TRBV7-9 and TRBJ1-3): DTGVSQNPRHKITKRGQNVTFRCDPISEHNRLYWYRQTLGQGPEFLTYFQNEAQLEKSRLLSDRFSAERPKGSFSTLEIQRTEQGDSAMYLCASSEGVSGNTIYFGEGSWLTVV.